This T cell receptor (beta chain) was identified in a study of blood T cell repertoires in COVID-19. This table comes from immunoSEQ multiplex PCR, and its TCRdb copy is limited to in-frame clones, with some not included. The table has around 270,000 clones, 75% to 90% seen once. The CDR3 extends over 13 amino acids. The ends were cut back, 8 bases at V and 0 bases at J, with 11 bases in the middle. CDR1 MNHEY and CDR2 SVGAGI come from the germline V gene. The receptor's source is a man aged 40-49 years with acute or convalescent COVID-19. The rearrangement joins TRBV6-5 to TRBJ2-7, with D possibly matching TRBD1 (5 bases). The sequenced material came from peripheral blood. The CDR3 coding sequence is TGTGCCAGCGTGATGGACACCTCCTACGAGCAGTACTTC. This codes for CASVMDTSYEQYF.